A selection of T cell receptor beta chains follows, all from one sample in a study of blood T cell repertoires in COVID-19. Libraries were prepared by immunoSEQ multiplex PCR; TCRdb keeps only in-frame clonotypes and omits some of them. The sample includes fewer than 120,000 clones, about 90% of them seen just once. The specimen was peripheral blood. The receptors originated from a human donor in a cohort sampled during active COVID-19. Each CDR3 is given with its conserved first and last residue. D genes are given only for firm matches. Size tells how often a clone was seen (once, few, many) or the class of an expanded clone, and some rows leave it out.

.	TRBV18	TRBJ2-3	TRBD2	TGTGCCAGCTCACCACAGTCTAGCGGAACTCTTAGCACAGATACGCAGTATTTT	CASSPQSSGTLSTDTQYF
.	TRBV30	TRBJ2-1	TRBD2	TGTGCCTGGAGTGTAGATAGGGGCTCTAGCGGGAGGACTTACAATGAGCAGTTCTTC	CAWSVDRGSSGRTYNEQFF
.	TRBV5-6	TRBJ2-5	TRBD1	TGTGCCAGCAGCAGCCAGACAGGGCTCCAAGAGACCCAGTACTTC	CASSSQTGLQETQYF
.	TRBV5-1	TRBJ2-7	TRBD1	TGCGCCAGCAGCCCCGGACAGGGGGGCTACGAGCAGTACTTC	CASSPGQGGYEQYF
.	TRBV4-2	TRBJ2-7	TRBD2	TGTGCCAGCAGCCAAGACCCTAGCGGGGTTTACGAGCAGTACTTC	CASSQDPSGVYEQYF
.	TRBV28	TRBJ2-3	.	TGTGCCAGCAGCGGTTCAGATACGCAGTATTTT	CASSGSDTQYF
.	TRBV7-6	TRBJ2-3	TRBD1	TGTGCCAGCAGCCGCTCGCCGGGACAGACTCTCACAGATACGCAGTATTTT	CASSRSPGQTLTDTQYF
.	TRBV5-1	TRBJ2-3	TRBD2	TGCGCCAGCAGCTTGGGGGGGACTACACCTCCTGATACGCAGTATTTT	CASSLGGTTPPDTQYF
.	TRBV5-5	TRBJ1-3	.	TGTGCCAGCAGCCCCCCGGGGGAGAACACCATATATTTT	CASSPPGENTIYF
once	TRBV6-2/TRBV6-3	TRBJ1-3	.	TGTGCCAGCAGTGGACGGGGGAGTGGAAACACCATATATTTT	CASSGRGSGNTIYF
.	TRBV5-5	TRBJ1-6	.	TGTGCCAGCAGCCAGACCAGGCAGGGAGGGAATTCACCCCTCCACTTT	CASSQTRQGGNSPLHF
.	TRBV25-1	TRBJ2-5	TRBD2	TGTGCCAGCAGTTCCCAGCGGGGGGTGGAGACCCAGTACTTC	CASSSQRGVETQYF
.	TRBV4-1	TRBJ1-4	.	TGCGCCAGCAGCCCTCCCTTGGGGGGGGGAAATGAAAAACTGTTTTTT	CASSPPLGGGNEKLFF
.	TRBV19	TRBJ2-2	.	TGTGCCAGCCATGACAGGTCTGACACCGGGGAGCTGTTTTTT	CASHDRSDTGELFF
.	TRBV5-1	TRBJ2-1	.	TGCGCCAGCAGCTTGGCAGATAGGGGCAATGAGCAGTTCTTC	CASSLADRGNEQFF
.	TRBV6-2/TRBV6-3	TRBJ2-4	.	TGTGCCAGCAGTTACGGGGGGGCTGGCAAAAACATTCAGTACTTC	CASSYGGAGKNIQYF
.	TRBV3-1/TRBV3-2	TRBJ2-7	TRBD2	TGTGCCAGCAGCCAAGTAGCGGGGGGGCCCTACGAGCAGTACTTC	CASSQVAGGPYEQYF
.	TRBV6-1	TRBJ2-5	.	TGTGCCAGCAGTGAAAACCGGGGTGAGACCCAGTACTTC	CASSENRGETQYF
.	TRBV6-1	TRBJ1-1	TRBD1	TGTGCCAGCAGTGGGGGGACAGGGAGAGAAGCTTTCTTT	CASSGGTGREAFF
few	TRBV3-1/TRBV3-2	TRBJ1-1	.	TGTGCCAGCAGCCAAGAGGCCTTTTGGAACACTGAAGCTTTCTTT	CASSQEAFWNTEAFF
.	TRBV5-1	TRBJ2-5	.	TGCGCCAGCAGCTTGAATGCGGCGCTCCAAGAGACCCAGTACTTC	CASSLNAALQETQYF
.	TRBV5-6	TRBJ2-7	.	TGTGCCAGCAGCTTCCCAGGGAACCCCGAGCAGTACTTC	CASSFPGNPEQYF
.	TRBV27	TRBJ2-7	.	TGTGCCAGCAGCTCGGACAGCAACTACGAGCAGTACTTC	CASSSDSNYEQYF
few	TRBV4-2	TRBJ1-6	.	TGTGCCAGCAGCCCCGCTTACAGAAGCGGGCAAAATTCACCCCTCCACTTT	CASSPAYRSGQNSPLHF
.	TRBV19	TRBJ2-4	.	TGTGCCAGTAGTATAGGAGGGGGACCCTCCCGAAAAAACATTCAGTACTTC	CASSIGGGPSRKNIQYF
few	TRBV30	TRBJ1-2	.	TGTGCCTGGCCAAGAGCGGGGGCGCCGGGTGGCTACACCTTC	CAWPRAGAPGGYTF
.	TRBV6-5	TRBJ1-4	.	TGTGCCAGCAGCCCGGTTAGGGGGTATGAAAAACTGTTTTTT	CASSPVRGYEKLFF
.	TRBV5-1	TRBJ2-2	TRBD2	TGCGCCAGCAGCCCCGGGAGGGGGTCGGGCACCGGGGAGCTGTTTTTT	CASSPGRGSGTGELFF
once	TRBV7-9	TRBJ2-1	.	TGTGCCAGCAGAAACGCGGGGTCACTATACAATGAGCAGTTCTTC	CASRNAGSLYNEQFF
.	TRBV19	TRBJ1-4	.	TGTGCCAGTCACACACTTCTGCAGGGGAAAGGAGAAAAACTGTTTTTT	CASHTLLQGKGEKLFF
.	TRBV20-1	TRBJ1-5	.	TGCAGTGCTAGTTCGGGTAGCAATCAGCCCCAGCATTTT	CSASSGSNQPQHF
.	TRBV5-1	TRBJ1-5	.	TGCGCCAGCAGCTTGGAACCAGGGCCTCAGAATCAGCCCCAGCATTTT	CASSLEPGPQNQPQHF
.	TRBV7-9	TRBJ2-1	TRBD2	TGTGCCAGCAGCACAAGAGCGGGAGGGCCAAATGAGCAGTTCTTC	CASSTRAGGPNEQFF
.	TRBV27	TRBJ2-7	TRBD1	TGTGCCAGCAGTTCCTCGACAGGGGTGGCCTACGAGCAGTACTTC	CASSSSTGVAYEQYF
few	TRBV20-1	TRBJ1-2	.	TGCAGGGTACAGGGTGGGGATGGCTACACCTTC	CRVQGGDGYTF
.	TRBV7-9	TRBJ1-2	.	TGTGCCAGCAGCCGGGACAATCATGGCTACACCTTC	CASSRDNHGYTF
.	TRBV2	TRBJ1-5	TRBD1	TGTGCCAGCAAGTGGACAGGGGGGATCAATCAGCCCCAGCATTTT	CASKWTGGINQPQHF
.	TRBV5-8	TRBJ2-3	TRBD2	TGTGCCAGCAGCTTGCCCCGGGGGGGTATGCAGTATTTT	CASSLPRGGMQYF
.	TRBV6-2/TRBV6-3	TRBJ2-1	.	TGTGCCAGCAGTTACTCGAAAAGGGCAGGGGCCAATGAGCAGTTCTTC	CASSYSKRAGANEQFF
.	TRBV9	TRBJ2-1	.	TGTGCCAGCAGCGTAGGAACTCGCTCCTACAATGAGCAGTTCTTC	CASSVGTRSYNEQFF
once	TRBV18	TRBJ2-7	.	TGTGCCAGCTCACCATTCGACATCGACTCCTACGAGCAGTACTTC	CASSPFDIDSYEQYF
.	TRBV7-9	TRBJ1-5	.	TGTGCCAGCAGCTTAGGGACGGGGAGGGGAATAGAGCAGCCCCAGCATTTT	CASSLGTGRGIEQPQHF
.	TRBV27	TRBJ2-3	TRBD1	TGTGCCAGCAGTTTGGACGGGACAGCTCCTTATACGCAGTATTTT	CASSLDGTAPYTQYF
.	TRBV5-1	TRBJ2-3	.	TGCGCCAGCAGCTCGGGGGTCACAGATACGCAGTATTTT	CASSSGVTDTQYF
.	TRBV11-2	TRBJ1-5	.	TGTGCCAGCAGCCCAGACAGGAATCAGCCCCAGCATTTT	CASSPDRNQPQHF
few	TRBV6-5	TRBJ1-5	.	TGTGCCAGCCAGACAAATTTCAATCAGCCCCAGCATTTT	CASQTNFNQPQHF
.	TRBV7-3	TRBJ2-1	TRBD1	TGTGCCAGCGGATACCGGGACAGAAATGAGCAGTTCTTC	CASGYRDRNEQFF